This entry concerns a single T cell receptor (beta chain). V lost 7 bases, J lost 4 bases, and 6 bases stayed unmatched. Germline-derived CDR1 and CDR2 are SQVTM and ANQGSEA. The CDR3 runs to 14 residues. Profiled with immunoSEQ multiplex PCR; TCRdb holds only in-frame clones, not every one. The sample contains 70,000 to 100,000 clones, 90% to 95% of which appear only once. The data derive from a study of T cell changes during pregnancy in multiple sclerosis. Sample: peripheral blood, taken in the third trimester of pregnancy. The chain combines TRBV29-1 with TRBJ2-1; 11 bases match TRBD2. The origin of this receptor is a female donor in good health, enrolled as a control in a pregnancy study. The CDR3 sequence: CSGAGTSGYNEQFF. The CDR3, as DNA: TGCAGCGGAGCCGGGACTAGCGGATACAATGAGCAGTTCTTC.